What follows describes a single T cell receptor beta chain. Its specificity is not known. The sample originates from a study of blood T cells in healthy people across ages. Germline V gene lookup returns CDR1 SQVTM and CDR2 ANQGSEA. CDR3 size: 15 residues. Trimming left V 1 base short and J 12 bases short, with 24 bases between. Sample-barcoded 5' priming and a J-beta primer mix drove a second PCR of roughly 6 to 12 cycles. Carrying 12 random nucleotides, a template-switch adaptor labeled each individual cDNA molecule. Using its own MiXCR run on the 5' RACE reads, TCRdb lists one record per CDR3 protein. Of just over 1 million distinct CDR3 sequences listed, 40% to 55% are singletons. Study-wide points: A conclusive naive versus antigen-experienced comparison was prevented by the unsorted PBMCs. The unknown donor CMV status may have confounded expanded clonotype changes.

Total RNA extraction produced at least 6 micrograms (per sample) for the study. The V call is TRBV29-1, the J call TRBJ1-2; D gene uncertain. The clonotype comes from an older woman in good health. The source material was blood. The CDR3: CSVEAYGGPKFVHTF. DNA for the CDR3: TGCAGCGTTGAAGCGTATGGAGGCCCCAAATTCGTCCACACCTTC.